This T cell receptor beta chain came from a study of shared clonotypes between healthy human individuals (dated by TCRdb to the early 2020s). The study in broad terms: The cohort comprised two women and a few men aged 18 to 49 years. Each donor's leukapheresis produced roughly between roughly 0.94 and 9.5 billion PBMCs. Different laboratories and diverse techniques were used to prepare libraries and sequence TCR repertoires, to increase sequencing depth and limit assay-specific biases. To estimate repertoire size and how much clonotypes are shared between individuals, the study performed deep sequencing of blood TCR repertoires from five healthy adults.

To note about this clone: The antigen it binds to is not known. The input lacks base qualities; no much larger clone sits a single base away.

There are 15 amino acids in the CDR3, from cysteine to phenylalanine inclusive. Of all the DNA, just the CDR3 is kept, 45 bases in frame from base 1. The junction shows trimming of 4 bases on V and 4 bases on J, plus 14 bases between the germline ends. Sequences SGDLS (CDR1) and YYNGEE (CDR2) are obtained from the germline V gene. Broader findings and caveats from the paper: Pairwise subsampling led to the expectation that sequencing depth would affect the degree of clonotype sharing among donors. Sampling was restricted to blood, and TCR repertoires in tissue are likely to differ from TCR repertoires in blood. The genetic and exposure-history diversity represented was limited by the small number of donors.

Using the deep immunoSEQ assay, multiplex PCR amplified TCR CDR3 regions from genomic DNA. Extracted genomic DNA from each cell subset was distributed evenly across all wells of several immunoSEQ 96-well plates, and each plate was treated as a replicate. Each replicate PCR for unsorted PBMC received about 310 ng genomic DNA, equal to tens of thousands of T cell genomes. Genomic DNA from unsorted PBMC was sequenced over ten immunoSEQ deep assay plates. Purified libraries were quantified with a Qubit 3.0 fluorometer, sized on a Bioanalyzer 2100, and re-quantified with the KAPA Library Quantification kit. Every immunoSEQ 96-well plate was sequenced on a dedicated single-read 150-cycle Illumina NextSeq 550 flow cell. The authors' analysis ran thus. The immunoSEQ output contained only junctional sequences without quality scores, so filtering could not match that applied to full-length reads. To assign V/J genes and CDR3, sequences were annotated against IMGT germline references using PyIR, a Python wrapper for IgBLAST v1.9. Reads with weak V/J assignments (E-value above 1e-6), missing CDR3, stop codons, out-of-frame junctions, or ambiguous translated residues were removed. V3J clonotypes were defined as sequences sharing an identical inferred V gene, J gene, and CDR3 amino acid sequence. Percentage overlap between repertoires was calculated by dividing the number of shared unique clonotypes by the size of the smaller repertoire. RTK rarefaction, the Chao1 estimator, and Recon v2.1 estimates of unobserved clonotypes were used to assess repertoire richness. The table was pulled from immuneACCESS by TCRdb, which kept in-frame rearrangements only. Such tables lose some clones; where checked, under half of the loss comes from unresolved V genes, and the rest has no known cause. The DNA was the basis for D and trimming; V, J and clone size are from that table. This sample comprises around 530,000 clones, around three quarters of them detected only once. Together, the top ten hold around 13% of the sample.

The donors were healthy, HIV-negative adults who had no recently reported acute infections or vaccinations. Every donor was a Caucasian adult living in Nashville, Tennessee, USA. For unsorted samples, tens of millions of PBMCs were counted, and genomic DNA was extracted using the QIAamp DNA Blood Mini kit. Blood was obtained by leukapheresis, after which PBMCs were separated by Ficoll-Histopaque density gradient centrifugation and cryopreserved in liquid nitrogen vapor phase. Source material: PBMCs. The chain couples TRBV9 to TRBJ1-4; TRBD1 could be the D gene, as 6 bases match. The receptor's source is a woman aged 40 to 50 in good health. Some clones in this sample may be carry-over from other donors' samples. The CDR3 has the sequence CASSSPTGINEKLFF. The DNA sequence is as follows: TGTGCCAGCAGCTCGCCGACAGGAATTAATGAAAAACTGTTTTTT.